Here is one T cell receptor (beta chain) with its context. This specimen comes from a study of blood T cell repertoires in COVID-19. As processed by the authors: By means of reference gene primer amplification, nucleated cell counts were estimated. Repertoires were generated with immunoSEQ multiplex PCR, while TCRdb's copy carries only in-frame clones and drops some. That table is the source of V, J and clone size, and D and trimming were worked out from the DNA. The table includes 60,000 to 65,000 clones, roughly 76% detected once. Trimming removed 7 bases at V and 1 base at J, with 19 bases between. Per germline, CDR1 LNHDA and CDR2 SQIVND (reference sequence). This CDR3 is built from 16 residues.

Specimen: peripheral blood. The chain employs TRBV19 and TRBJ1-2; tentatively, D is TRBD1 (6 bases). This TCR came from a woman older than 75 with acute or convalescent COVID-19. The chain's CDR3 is CASKGTPPRGNYGYTF. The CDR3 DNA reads TGTGCCAGTAAGGGGACCCCTCCCAGGGGTAACTATGGCTACACCTTC.